This TCR beta chain was identified during a study of naive and memory T cell subsets. Ligated cDNA underwent four rounds of PCR with nested alpha and beta constant region primers and SP2. TCRdb recomputed calls from the UMI-ligation and nested PCR reads with MiXCR, one row per CDR3 protein. The table includes more than 30,000 distinct CDR3 sequences, about 7.4% detected once. Treatment specified: skin biopsy from PPD injection site in Mantoux-positive individual. An oligonucleotide containing a UMI was ligated to the 3' end of TCR cDNA. Biopsied sites were PPD injections in people with a positive Mantoux test. This clonotype was seen a handful of times. What it recognizes is unknown. The V gene's germline CDR1 is SGDLS and CDR2 YYNGEE. The CDR3 sequence is 11 residues long. Trimming left V 0 bases short and J 5 bases short, with 2 bases between. General observations from the study: Tuberculin site TCR excess was interpreted as type IV hypersensitivity infiltration. Reportedly, tuberculin skin test sites gave far more TCRs than other biopsies.

This sequence was found in an adult in good health. The source material was skin, sampled from a tuberculin skin test site. The chain links TRBV9 to TRBJ2-5; D gene unclear. CDR3 amino acids: CASSVDETQYF. Here the CDR3 DNA reads TGTGCCAGCAGCGTAGACGAGACCCAGTACTTC.